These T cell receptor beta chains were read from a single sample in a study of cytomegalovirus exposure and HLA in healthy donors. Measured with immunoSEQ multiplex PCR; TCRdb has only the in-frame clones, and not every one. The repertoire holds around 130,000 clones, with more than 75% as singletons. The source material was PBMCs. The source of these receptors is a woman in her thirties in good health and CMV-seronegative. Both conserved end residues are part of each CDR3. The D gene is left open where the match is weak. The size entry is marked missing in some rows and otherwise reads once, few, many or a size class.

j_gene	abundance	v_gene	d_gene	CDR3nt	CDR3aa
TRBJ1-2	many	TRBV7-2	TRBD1	TGTGCCAGCAGAACAGGACAGGTCCTATATGGCTACACCTTC	CASRTGQVLYGYTF
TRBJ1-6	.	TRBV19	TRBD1	TGTGCCAGTAGTATAGACAACCGAGGGGGCATGAATTCACCCCTCCACTTT	CASSIDNRGGMNSPLHF
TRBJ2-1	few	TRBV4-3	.	TGCGCCAGCAGCCAAGGGCAGGGAAGACACAATGAGCAGTTCTTC	CASSQGQGRHNEQFF
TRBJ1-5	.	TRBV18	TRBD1	TGTGCCAGCTCGGGACAGGGCAATCAGCCCCAGCATTTT	CASSGQGNQPQHF
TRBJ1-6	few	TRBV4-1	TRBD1	TGCGCCAGCAGCTCCCAGACAGGGTTCGACAATTCACCCCTCCACTTT	CASSSQTGFDNSPLHF
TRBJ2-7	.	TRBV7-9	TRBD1	TGTGCCAGCAGCCTAAGCTACAGGGGGCGCGACGAGCAGTACTTC	CASSLSYRGRDEQYF
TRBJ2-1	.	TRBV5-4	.	TGTGCCAGCAGCTCGCAGGGGGGCTCCTACAATGAGCAGTTCTTC	CASSSQGGSYNEQFF
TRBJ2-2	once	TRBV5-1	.	TGCGCCAGCAGCGCCCCGGGACAGAACACCGGGGAGCTGTTTTTT	CASSAPGQNTGELFF
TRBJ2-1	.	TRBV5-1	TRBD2	TGCGCCAGCAGAACCGGGACTATAAACAATGAGCAGTTCTTC	CASRTGTINNEQFF
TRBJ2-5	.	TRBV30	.	TGTGCCGGGACATTCCAAGAGACCCAGTACTTC	CAGTFQETQYF
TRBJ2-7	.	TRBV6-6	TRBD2	TGTGCCAGCAGTTACGGGAGCGGGGGGGCCTACGAGCAGTACTTC	CASSYGSGGAYEQYF
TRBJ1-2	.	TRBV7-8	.	TGTGCCAGCAGCTTAAGCCAGGGTTTAATGGATGGCTACACCTTC	CASSLSQGLMDGYTF
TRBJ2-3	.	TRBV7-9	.	TGTGCCAGCAGCTTAGGGGTAGGACTCACAGATACGCAGTATTTT	CASSLGVGLTDTQYF
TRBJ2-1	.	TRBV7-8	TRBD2	TGTGCCAGCAGCTTAAGGCGGGGGGAAGGATCCTACAATGAGCAGTTCTTC	CASSLRRGEGSYNEQFF
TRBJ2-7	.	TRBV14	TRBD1	TGTGCCAGCAGCCAAGGATTAAGACAGGGCTTGGGGTACGAGCAGTACTTC	CASSQGLRQGLGYEQYF
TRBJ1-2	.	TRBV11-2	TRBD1	TGTGCCAGCACCCCCGGACAGGGGGCATGGGGCTACACCTTC	CASTPGQGAWGYTF
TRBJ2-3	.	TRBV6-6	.	TGTGCCAGCAGTTACACTAGCACAGATACGCAGTATTTT	CASSYTSTDTQYF
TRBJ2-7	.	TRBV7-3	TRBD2	TGTGCCAGCAGCTTAAGCGGGGGGGCCTCCTACGAGCAGTACTTC	CASSLSGGASYEQYF
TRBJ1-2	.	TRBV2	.	TGTGCCAGCAGTCACGACCAAGACCGAGGGATAGGGGGCTACACCTTC	CASSHDQDRGIGGYTF
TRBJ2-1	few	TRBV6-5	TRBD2	TGTGCCAGCAGTTACGCGGGAGGGGCAATAAGGCGTGAGCAGTTCTTC	CASSYAGGAIRREQFF
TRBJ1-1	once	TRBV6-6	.	TGTGCCAGCAGTCTGCGGTCGTCCGTAGGCACTGAAGCTTTCTTT	CASSLRSSVGTEAFF
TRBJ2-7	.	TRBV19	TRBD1	TGTGCCAGTAGTACCCTCGGACAGGTATACGGGCCTTTACGGGAGCAGTACTTC	CASSTLGQVYGPLREQYF
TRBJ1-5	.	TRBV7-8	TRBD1	TGTGCCAGCAGCCCCTCGGGACAGGGAAATCAGCCCCAGCATTTT	CASSPSGQGNQPQHF
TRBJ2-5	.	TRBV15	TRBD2	TGTGCCACCAGTTTACTAGCGGGGGGGCCGGAGACCCAGTACTTC	CATSLLAGGPETQYF
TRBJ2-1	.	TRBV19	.	TGTGCCAGTAGTCCAGACAGTGCAGGCTACAATGAGCAGTTCTTC	CASSPDSAGYNEQFF
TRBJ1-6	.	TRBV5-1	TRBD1	TGCGCCAGCAGCTTGGCCGAAGGGACAGGGGGTTTGAATTCACCCCTCCACTTT	CASSLAEGTGGLNSPLHF
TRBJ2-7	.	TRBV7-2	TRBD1	TGTGCCAGCAGCCGGACAGGGGGCGGGTACGAGCAGTACTTC	CASSRTGGGYEQYF
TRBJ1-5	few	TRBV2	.	TGTGCCAGCAGTCGACTGGGAGCAGGCCAGCCCCAGCATTTT	CASSRLGAGQPQHF
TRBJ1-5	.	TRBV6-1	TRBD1	TGTGCCAGCAGTGAAACAGGGGGGAGCAATCAGCCCCAGCATTTT	CASSETGGSNQPQHF
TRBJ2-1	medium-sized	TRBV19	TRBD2	TGTGCCAGTGCCCCCCTTAACGGGGGGACCTACAATGAGCAGTTCTTC	CASAPLNGGTYNEQFF
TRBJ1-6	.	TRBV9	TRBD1	TGTGCCAGCAGCGTAGTAGCGGGACAGGGAGAATCACCCCTCCACTTT	CASSVVAGQGESPLHF
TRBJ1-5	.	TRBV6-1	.	TGTGCCAGCACTTCAGGGACTGATAATCAGCCCCAGCATTTT	CASTSGTDNQPQHF
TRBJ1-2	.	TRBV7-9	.	TGTGCCAGCAGCTCGGGCCGGGACAAAAATATCTATGGCTACACCTTC	CASSSGRDKNIYGYTF
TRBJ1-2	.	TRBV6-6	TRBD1	TGTGCCAGCAGCCCGAGGGGACAGGGCTTTGACTATGGCTACACCTTC	CASSPRGQGFDYGYTF
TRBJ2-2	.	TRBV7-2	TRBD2	TGTGCCAGCAGCTTACAGCTAGCGGGGGGCCGGGCCGGGGAGCTGTTTTTT	CASSLQLAGGRAGELFF
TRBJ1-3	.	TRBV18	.	TGTGCCAGCTCACCACCCGGTGGAGACTCTGGAAACACCATATATTTT	CASSPPGGDSGNTIYF
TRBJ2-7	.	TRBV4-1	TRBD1	TGCGCCAGCAGCCAAGATTGGGCGGGGACAGGGGTCGTGCAGTACTTC	CASSQDWAGTGVVQYF
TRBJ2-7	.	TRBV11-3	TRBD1	TGTGCCAGCAGCTTATCTGGACAGGTATACGAGCAGTACTTC	CASSLSGQVYEQYF
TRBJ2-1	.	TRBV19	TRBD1	TGTGCCAGTAGACCACAGGGGAGCTCCTACAATGAGCAGTTCTTC	CASRPQGSSYNEQFF
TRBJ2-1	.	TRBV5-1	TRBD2	TGCGCCAGCAGCTTCGGTCTAGCGGCGCCGGGCAATGAGCAGTTCTTC	CASSFGLAAPGNEQFF
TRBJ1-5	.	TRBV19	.	TGTGCCAGTAGTATCTCCGGGTCGGGTAGTAGTTTCAATCAGCCCCAGCATTTT	CASSISGSGSSFNQPQHF
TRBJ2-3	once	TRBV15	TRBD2	TGTGCCACCAGCTTAGGGACTAGCGGGGGTGCAGATACGCAGTATTTT	CATSLGTSGGADTQYF
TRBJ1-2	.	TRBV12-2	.	TGTGCAAGTCGCTTAGAACAGGGGGCGACCTTC	CASRLEQGATF
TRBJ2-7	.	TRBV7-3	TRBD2	TGTGCCAGCAGCTCCTATAGCGGGGGATCCTACGAGCAGTACTTC	CASSSYSGGSYEQYF
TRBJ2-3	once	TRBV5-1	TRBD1	TGCGCCAGCAGTTACGGGACAGGGGGCATGGATACGCAGTATTTT	CASSYGTGGMDTQYF
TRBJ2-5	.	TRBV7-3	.	TGTGCCAGCAGCTTAGGTTCTCGGGGAAACCAAGAGACCCAGTACTTC	CASSLGSRGNQETQYF
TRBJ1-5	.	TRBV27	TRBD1	TGTGCCAGCAGTTTAAGGACAGGCCTGGATCGCGTCGGGCCCCAGCATTTT	CASSLRTGLDRVGPQHF
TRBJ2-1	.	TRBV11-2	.	TGTGCCAGCAGCTTCGGGATGGGTGAGCAGTTCTTC	CASSFGMGEQFF